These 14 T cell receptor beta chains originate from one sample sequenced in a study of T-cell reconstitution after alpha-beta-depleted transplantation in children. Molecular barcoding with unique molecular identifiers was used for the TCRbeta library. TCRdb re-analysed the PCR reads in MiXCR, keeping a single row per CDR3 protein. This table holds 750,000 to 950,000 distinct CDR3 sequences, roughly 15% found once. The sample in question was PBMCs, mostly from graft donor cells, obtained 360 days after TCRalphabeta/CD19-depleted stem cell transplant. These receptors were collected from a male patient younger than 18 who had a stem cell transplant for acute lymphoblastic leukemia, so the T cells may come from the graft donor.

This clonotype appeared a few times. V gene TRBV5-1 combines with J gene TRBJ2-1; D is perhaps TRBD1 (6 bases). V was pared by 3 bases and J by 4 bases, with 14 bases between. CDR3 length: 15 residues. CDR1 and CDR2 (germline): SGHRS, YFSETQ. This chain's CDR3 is CASSSGVGGYNEQFF. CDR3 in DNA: TGCGCCAGCAGCTCGGGCGTAGGGGGTTACAATGAGCAGTTCTTC.

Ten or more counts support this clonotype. CDR3 DNA sequence: TGTGCCAGCAGCTTACGGGCAGGGTTCGCCGGGGAGCTGTTTTTT. Translated: CASSLRAGFAGELFF. V usage is TRBV5-5 and J usage is TRBJ2-2, with D possibly being TRBD1 (5 bases). The germline gives CDR1 SGHKS, CDR2 YYEKEE (reference sequence). CDR3 length equals 15 residues. Trimming pared 2 bases from V and 6 bases from J, leaving 14 bases between.

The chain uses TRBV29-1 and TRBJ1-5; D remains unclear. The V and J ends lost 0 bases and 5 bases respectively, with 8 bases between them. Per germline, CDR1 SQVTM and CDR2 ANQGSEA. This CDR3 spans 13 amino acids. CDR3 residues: CSVEDNGDQPQHF. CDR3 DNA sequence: TGCAGCGTTGAAGATAACGGGGATCAGCCCCAGCATTTT.

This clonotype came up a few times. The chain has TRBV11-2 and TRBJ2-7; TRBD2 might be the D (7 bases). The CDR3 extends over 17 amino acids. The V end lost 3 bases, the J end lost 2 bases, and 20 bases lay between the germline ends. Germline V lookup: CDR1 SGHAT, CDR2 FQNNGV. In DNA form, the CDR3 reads TGTGCCAGCAGCTTCGGGACAAGCGGGACCGGGGCCTACGAGCAGTACTTC. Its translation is CASSFGTSGTGAYEQYF.

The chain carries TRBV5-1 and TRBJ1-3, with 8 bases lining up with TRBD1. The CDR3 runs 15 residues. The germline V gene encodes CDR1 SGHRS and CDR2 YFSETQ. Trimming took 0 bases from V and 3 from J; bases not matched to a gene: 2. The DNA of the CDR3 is TGCGCCAGCAGCTTGGAGGACAGGGTTGGAAACACCATATATTTT. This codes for CASSLEDRVGNTIYF. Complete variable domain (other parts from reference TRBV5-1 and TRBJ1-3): KAGVTQTPRYLIKTRGQQVTLSCSPISGHRSVSWYQQTPGQGLQFLFEYFSETQRNKGNFPGRFSGRQFSNSRSEMNVSTLELGDSALYLCASSLEDRVGNTIYFGEGSWLTVV.

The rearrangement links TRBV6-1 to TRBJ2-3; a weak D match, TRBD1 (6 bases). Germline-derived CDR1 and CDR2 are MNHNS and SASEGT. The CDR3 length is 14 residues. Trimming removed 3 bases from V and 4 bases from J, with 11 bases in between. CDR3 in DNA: TGTGCCAGCAGTGAGGGGACATTTGCAGATACGCAGTATTTT. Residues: CASSEGTFADTQYF.

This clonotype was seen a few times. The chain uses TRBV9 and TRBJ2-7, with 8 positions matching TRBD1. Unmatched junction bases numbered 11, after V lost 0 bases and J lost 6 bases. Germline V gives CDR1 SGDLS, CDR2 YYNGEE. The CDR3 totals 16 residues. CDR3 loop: CASSVVSRTGPGEQYF. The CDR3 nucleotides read TGTGCCAGCAGCGTAGTTTCCCGGACAGGGCCTGGCGAGCAGTACTTC.

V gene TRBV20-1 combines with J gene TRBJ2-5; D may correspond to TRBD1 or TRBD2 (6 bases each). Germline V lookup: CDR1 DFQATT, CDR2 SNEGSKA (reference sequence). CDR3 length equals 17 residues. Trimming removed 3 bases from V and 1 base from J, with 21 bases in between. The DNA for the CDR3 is TGCAGTGCTAGTCCCAGCTTGGGGGGACACCGCCAAGAGACCCAGTACTTC. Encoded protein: CSASPSLGGHRQETQYF.

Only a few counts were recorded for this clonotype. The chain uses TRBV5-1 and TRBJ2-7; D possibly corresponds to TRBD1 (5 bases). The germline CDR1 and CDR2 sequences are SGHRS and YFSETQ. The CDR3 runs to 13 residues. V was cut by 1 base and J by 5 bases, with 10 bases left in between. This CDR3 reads CASSLPTEHEQYF. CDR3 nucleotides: TGCGCCAGCAGCTTGCCGACAGAGCACGAGCAGTACTTC.

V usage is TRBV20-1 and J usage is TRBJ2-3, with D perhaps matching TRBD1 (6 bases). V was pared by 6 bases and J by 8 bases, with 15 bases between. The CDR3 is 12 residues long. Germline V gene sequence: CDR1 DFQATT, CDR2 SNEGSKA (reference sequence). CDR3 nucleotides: TGCAGTGCCCTTAGTGTGGGGGCTACGCAGTATTTT. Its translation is CSALSVGATQYF.

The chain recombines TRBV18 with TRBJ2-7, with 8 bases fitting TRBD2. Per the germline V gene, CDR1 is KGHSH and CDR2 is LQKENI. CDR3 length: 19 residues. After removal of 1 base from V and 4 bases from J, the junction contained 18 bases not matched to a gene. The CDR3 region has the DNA TGTGCCAGCTCACCACGGAGGGACGGGGGTAAAGCGGGAGTATACGAGCAGTACTTC. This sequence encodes CASSPRRDGGKAGVYEQYF.

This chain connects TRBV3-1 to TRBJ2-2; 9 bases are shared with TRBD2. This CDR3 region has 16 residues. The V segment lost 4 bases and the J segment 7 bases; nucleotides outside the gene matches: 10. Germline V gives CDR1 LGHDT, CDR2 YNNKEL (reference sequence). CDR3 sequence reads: CASSPPGTSRIGELFF. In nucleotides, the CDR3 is TGTGCCAGCAGCCCCCCCGGGACTAGCAGAATCGGGGAGCTGTTTTTT.

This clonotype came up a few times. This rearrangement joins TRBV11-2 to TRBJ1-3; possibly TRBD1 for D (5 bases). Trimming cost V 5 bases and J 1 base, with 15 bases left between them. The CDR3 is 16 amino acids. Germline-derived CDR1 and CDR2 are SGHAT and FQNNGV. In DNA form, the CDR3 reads TGTGCCAGCAGCCCGGGACTGTCGATATCTGGAAACACCATATATTTT. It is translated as CASSPGLSISGNTIYF.

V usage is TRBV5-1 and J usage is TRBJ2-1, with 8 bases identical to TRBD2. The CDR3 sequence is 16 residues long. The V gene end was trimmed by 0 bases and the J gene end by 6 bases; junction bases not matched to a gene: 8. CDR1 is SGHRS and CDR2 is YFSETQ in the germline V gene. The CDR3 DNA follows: TGCGCCAGCAGCTTGGTGCCCGCGGGAGGTCTCAATGAGCAGTTCTTC. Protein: CASSLVPAGGLNEQFF. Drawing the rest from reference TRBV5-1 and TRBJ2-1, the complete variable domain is KAGVTQTPRYLIKTRGQQVTLSCSPISGHRSVSWYQQTPGQGLQFLFEYFSETQRNKGNFPGRFSGRQFSNSRSEMNVSTLELGDSALYLCASSLVPAGGLNEQFFGPGTRLTVL.